One and the same sample provided the 4 T cell receptor beta chains below, sequenced in a study of blood T cell repertoires in COVID-19. Profiling relied on immunoSEQ multiplex PCR, and the TCRdb table lists in-frame clones only, not all of them. This table holds about 94,000 clones, 80% found once. The material sequenced was peripheral blood. The receptors come from a woman aged 80 or over with acute or convalescent COVID-19.

The rearrangement joins TRBV29-1 to TRBJ2-3, with D maybe TRBD2 (5 bases). Germline lookup yields CDR1 SQVTM and CDR2 ANQGSEA. The CDR3 loop spans 12 amino acids. Trimming pared 3 bases from V and 1 base from J, leaving 5 bases between. CDR3 in amino acids: CSVDGGTDTQYF. The DNA of the CDR3 is TGCAGCGTTGACGGGGGCACAGATACGCAGTATTTT.

The chain joins TRBV5-1 to TRBJ2-1; 10 bases line up with TRBD2. The germline V gene has CDR1 SGHRS and CDR2 YFSETQ. The V gene end was trimmed by 4 bases and the J gene end by 6 bases; junction bases not matched to a gene: 10. CDR3 size: 16 residues. The CDR3 protein is CASSTALAGVGNEQFF. The CDR3 region has the DNA TGCGCCAGCAGCACAGCCCTAGCGGGAGTCGGCAATGAGCAGTTCTTC.

The rearrangement joins TRBV7-2 to TRBJ1-2; D unresolved. Germline V gene data show CDR1 as SGHTA and CDR2 as FQGNSA. The CDR3 is 13 residues long. V was clipped by 5 bases and J by 7 bases, with 14 bases between them. This CDR3 reads CASSPRTSSGYTF. DNA for the CDR3: TGTGCCAGCAGCCCACGGACTAGTAGTGGCTACACCTTC.

DNA for the CDR3: TGTGCCAGCTCTAGCGGGAGGGCCAGCTCCTACAATGAGCAGTTCTTC. Its protein is CASSSGRASSYNEQFF. This chain connects TRBV5-4 to TRBJ2-1; 12 nucleotides match TRBD2. Germline V gene sequence: CDR1 SGHNT, CDR2 YYREEE (reference sequence). V lost 7 bases and J lost 0; bases outside the gene matches: 5. This CDR3 region has 16 residues.